The following is a T cell receptor (beta chain) sequence with its context. The record originates from a study of control samples from healthy donors and cancer patients. The germline CDR1 and CDR2 sequences are SEHNR and FQNEAQ (reference sequence). J gave up 4 bases and V 3 bases, and 3 bases lay outside the gene matches. The CDR3 totals 14 residues. The data were produced by immunoSEQ multiplex PCR, yet TCRdb's version contains in-frame clones alone and is incomplete. The sample carries roughly 120,000 clones, around 91% recorded once. This sequence joins TRBV7-9 and TRBJ1-5, with 7 bases fitting TRBD1. Sequenced material: PBMCs. The receptor's source is a woman aged 45-65 years with colorectal cancer. CDR3 region: CASSFRDSNQPQHF. Written as DNA, the CDR3 is TGTGCCAGCAGCTTCCGGGACAGTAATCAGCCCCAGCATTTT.